These 24 T cell receptor beta chains came from one sample sequenced in a study of high-grade serous ovarian cancer treatment subgroups. The tumor samples were collected prior to definitive surgery or chemotherapy. Produced via immunoSEQ multiplex PCR; TCRdb's table is partial and in-frame only. Found here are around 9,000 clones, 88% of them singletons; the top ten hold around 1.8%. Sequencing used tumor tissue. The origin of the receptors is a human donor with high-grade serous ovarian cancer.

The gene calls are TRBV5-6 and TRBJ2-1; the match to TRBD2 covers 8 bases. V lost 0 bases and J lost 8; bases outside the gene matches: 7. The CDR3 totals 15 residues. In germline, CDR1 is SGHDT, CDR2 YYEEEE. The CDR3 is CASSLGTGGLDEQFF. DNA for the CDR3: TGTGCCAGCAGCTTGGGTACGGGGGGGCTCGATGAGCAGTTCTTC.

This chain joins TRBV27 and TRBJ2-1; D is possibly TRBD1 (6 bases). V was cut by 6 bases and J by 9 bases, with 15 bases left in between. CDR3 length: 13 amino acids. Germline-derived CDR1 and CDR2 are MNHEY and SMNVEV (reference sequence). CDR3 in amino acids: CASSLLPGVEQFF. DNA of the CDR3: TGTGCCAGCAGCCTCCTCCCAGGGGTTGAGCAGTTCTTC.

V and J are TRBV6-6 and TRBJ2-3; perhaps D is TRBD1 or TRBD2 (5 bases each). The germline V and J ends were trimmed by 2 bases and 2 bases, with 11 bases remaining between them. The CDR3 covers 15 residues. Germline V gene lookup returns CDR1 MNHNY and CDR2 SVGAGI (reference sequence). The CDR3 protein is CASSYPRDLTDTQYF. The CDR3 DNA follows: TGTGCCAGCAGTTACCCCAGGGACCTCACAGATACGCAGTATTTT.

The chain carries TRBV28 and TRBJ2-1, with TRBD2 matching over 8 bases. The CDR3 runs 14 residues. V lost 7 bases, J lost 4 bases, and 6 bases stayed unmatched. The germline gives CDR1 MDHEN, CDR2 SYDVKM. The CDR3 spells CASNDLAGYNEQFF. DNA of the CDR3: TGTGCCAGCAATGACCTAGCGGGTTACAATGAGCAGTTCTTC.

The genes are TRBV28 and TRBJ2-7; D call uncertain. Germline V gives CDR1 MDHEN, CDR2 SYDVKM. Between the trimmed V and J ends, which lost 3 bases and 2 bases, there was a span of 8 bases. This CDR3 is built from 13 residues. The CDR3 DNA is TGTGCCAGCAGTTTTAGCATGGCCTACGAGCAGTACTTC. Protein sequence: CASSFSMAYEQYF.

The rearrangement joins TRBV14 to TRBJ2-3, with TRBD1 matching over 7 bases. The CDR3 spans 16 residues. Per the germline V gene, CDR1 is SGHDN and CDR2 is FVKESK. V lost 3 bases, J lost 2 bases, and 8 bases stayed unmatched. The CDR3 reads CASSQQPGGSTDTQYF. The CDR3 DNA reads as TGTGCCAGCAGCCAGCAACCAGGGGGATCCACAGATACGCAGTATTTT.

The chain uses TRBV27 and TRBJ2-7; D possibly corresponds to TRBD2 (6 bases). V lost 6 bases and J lost 0, with 15 bases in between. This CDR3 is built from 15 residues. Germline-derived CDR1 and CDR2 are MNHEY and SMNVEV (reference sequence). This CDR3 reads CASSRSAGISYEQYF. Here the CDR3 DNA reads TGTGCCAGCAGCCGGAGCGCGGGGATCTCCTACGAGCAGTACTTC.

This rearrangement joins TRBV7-2 to TRBJ1-1; D uncertain. CDR3 length: 15 amino acids. Germline CDR1 SGHTA, CDR2 FQGNSA. Trimming shortened V by 5 bases and J by 7 bases, and 20 bases separated the two germline ends. The CDR3 bases are TGTGCCAGCAGCCCCCTACGGGGAGGGAAAAGTGAAGCTTTCTTT. This codes for CASSPLRGGKSEAFF.

The chain carries TRBV9 and TRBJ2-1, with no clear D. The ends were cut back, 0 bases at V and 0 bases at J, with 13 bases in the middle. The CDR3 contains 17 residues. Germline V gives CDR1 SGDLS, CDR2 YYNGEE. CDR3 DNA sequence: TGTGCCAGCAGCGTAGGGGTCGCCCGGAGCTCCTACAATGAGCAGTTCTTC. This sequence encodes CASSVGVARSSYNEQFF.

The CDR3 loop is CASKPTGSGNTIYF. The DNA for the CDR3 is TGTGCCAGCAAACCCACAGGGTCTGGAAACACCATATATTTT. This chain connects TRBV7-9 to TRBJ1-3; TRBD1 might be the D (6 bases). Trimming took off 7 bases at V and 1 base at J, with 11 bases between the two ends. The CDR3 is 14 residues long. From germline, CDR1 is SEHNR and CDR2 FQNEAQ (reference sequence).

CDR3 in amino acids: CASSFDSRLSYEQYF. Written as DNA, the CDR3 is TGCGCCAGCAGCTTCGACAGCCGACTCTCCTACGAGCAGTACTTC. The chain links TRBV5-1 to TRBJ2-7, with D possibly matching TRBD1 (5 bases). The CDR3 is 15 amino acids. Per germline, CDR1 SGHRS and CDR2 YFSETQ. The V end was cut by 2 bases, the J end by 0 bases, with 12 bases between.

The rearrangement uses TRBV11-3 and TRBJ1-4; the D is unclear. The CDR3 extends over 13 amino acids. CDR1 SGHNT and CDR2 YENEEA come from the germline V gene. Trimming stripped 5 bases from V and 7 bases from J, with 11 bases between. Here the CDR3 DNA reads TGTGCCAGCAGCACCTCCGCGGGTGAAAAACTGTTTTTT. It codes for CASSTSAGEKLFF.

This chain uses TRBV30 with TRBJ1-1; perhaps TRBD1 as D (5 bases). The length of the CDR3 is 13 residues. The germline gives CDR1 GTSNPN, CDR2 SVGIG (reference sequence). Trimming shortened V by 4 bases and J by 0 bases, and 9 bases separated the two germline ends. This CDR3 is CAWNEGMNTEAFF. The CDR3 nucleotides read TGTGCCTGGAACGAGGGGATGAACACTGAAGCTTTCTTT.

This clone was picked up one time. This chain links TRBV5-6 with TRBJ1-3; 8 nucleotides agree with TRBD1. Germline V gene lookup returns CDR1 SGHDT and CDR2 YYEEEE. With V trimmed by 1 base and J by 4 bases, 4 bases remained unmatched. This CDR3 spans 15 amino acids. The CDR3 region is CASSLIQGGGNTIYF. In DNA form, the CDR3 reads TGTGCCAGCAGCTTGATACAGGGGGGCGGAAACACCATATATTTT.

This sequence joins TRBV30 and TRBJ2-4; D is perhaps TRBD1 or TRBD2 (6 bases each). V was trimmed by 0 bases and J by 6 bases, leaving 15 bases between them. Germline CDR1 and CDR2: GTSNPN and SVGIG (reference sequence). CDR3 length: 15 residues. CDR3 sequence: CAWSVLGGRGNIQYF. In nucleotides, the CDR3 is TGTGCCTGGAGTGTACTGGGGGGCAGGGGAAACATTCAGTACTTC.

This clone has only one observation. The V call is TRBV28, the J call TRBJ2-7; TRBD2 matches 10 bases. With 4 bases clipped from V and 3 bases from J, the junction kept 3 bases outside the gene matches. There are 14 residues in the CDR3. Germline V gene lookup returns CDR1 MDHEN and CDR2 SYDVKM. CDR3 region: CASSSLAGRYEQYF. As DNA, the CDR3 is TGTGCCAGCAGTTCACTAGCGGGGCGCTACGAGCAGTACTTC.

The V gene is TRBV12-5, the J gene TRBJ2-5, with a tentative D call TRBD1 (5 bases). V lost 1 base and J 7 bases, leaving 7 bases between the germline ends. The germline CDR1 and CDR2 sequences are LGHNT and FRNRAP. The CDR3 totals 12 residues. CDR3 sequence reads: CASGLDDRTQYF. The CDR3 DNA reads TGTGCTAGTGGTTTGGACGACAGGACCCAGTACTTC.

The V and J genes are TRBV2 and TRBJ2-3; no definite D call. V was trimmed by 1 base and J by 0 bases, leaving 8 bases between them. The CDR3 consists of 15 residues. Germline assignment: CDR1 SNHLY and CDR2 FYNNEI. The chain's CDR3 is CASSEGWGSTDTQYF. As DNA, the CDR3 is TGTGCCAGCAGTGAAGGGTGGGGTAGCACAGATACGCAGTATTTT. Full variable domain (outside the CDR3, taken from reference TRBV2 and TRBJ2-3): EPEVTQTPSHQVTQMGQEVILRCVPISNHLYFYWYRQILGQKVEFLVSFYNNEISEKSEIFDDQFSVERPDGSNFTLKIRSTKLEDSAMYFCASSEGWGSTDTQYFGPGTRLTVL.

The V call is TRBV18, the J call TRBJ1-2; possible D gene TRBD1, 5 bases. The CDR3 sequence is 15 residues long. The V and J ends lost 3 bases and 5 bases respectively, with 16 bases between them. The germline CDR1 and CDR2 sequences are KGHSH and LQKENI. CDR3 protein: CASSPQRAKGYGYTF. The CDR3 DNA reads TGTGCCAGCTCACCCCAAAGGGCCAAGGGGTATGGCTACACCTTC.

This chain connects TRBV11-2 to TRBJ2-1; 7 nucleotides line up with TRBD2. Germline V CDR1 and CDR2: SGHAT, FQNNGV. The CDR3 consists of 17 residues. Trimming took 1 base from V and 7 from J; bases not matched to a gene: 13. CDR3 coding DNA: TGTGCCAGCAGCTTAGCGGCGGCTAGCGGCCCTGGGAATGAGCAGTTCTTC. It codes for CASSLAAASGPGNEQFF.

The chain uses TRBV11-2 and TRBJ2-7; D is uncertain. V was pared by 2 bases and J by 7 bases, with 21 bases between. This CDR3 has 16 amino acids. Germline CDR1 reads SGHAT; CDR2 reads FQNNGV. The DNA of the CDR3 is TGTGCCAGCAGCTTAACGGGCAACCACTGGACGGAGGAGCAGTACTTC. Translating gives CASSLTGNHWTEEQYF.

The CDR3 protein is CASSTSTGVQETQYF. Here the CDR3 DNA reads TGTGCCAGCAGCACTTCAACAGGGGTCCAAGAGACCCAGTACTTC. The chain employs TRBV6-5 and TRBJ2-5; 7 positions match TRBD1. From germline, CDR1 is MNHEY and CDR2 SVGAGI. The trim removed 6 bases at V and 1 base at J, leaving 8 bases unmatched. The CDR3 extends over 15 amino acids.

The V gene is TRBV6-6, the J gene TRBJ2-1, with 7 bases aligning to TRBD1. This CDR3 is built from 15 residues. V gave up 0 bases and J gave up 2 bases; unmatched junction bases: 1. CDR1 MNHNY and CDR2 SVGAGI come from the germline V gene (reference sequence). In nucleotides, the CDR3 is TGTGCCAGCAGTTACTCCGGGACAGCCTACAATGAGCAGTTCTTC. Its protein product is CASSYSGTAYNEQFF.

The chain joins TRBV7-3 to TRBJ2-5; TRBD1 matches 7 bases. Germline lookup yields CDR1 SGHTA and CDR2 FQGTGA. V shed 3 bases and J 1 base; nucleotides not matched to a gene: 5. This CDR3 region has 15 residues. CDR3 sequence reads: CASSFMGQIQETQYF. The CDR3, as DNA: TGTGCCAGCAGCTTTATGGGACAGATCCAAGAGACCCAGTACTTC.